The clone carrying this TCR beta chain was found a few times. Its target is unknown. Pregnancy or lactation, uncontrolled infections and other autoimmune diseases were grounds for excluding patients. Diagnostic conclusions were grounded in clinical symptoms, serum thyroxine, TRAb, thyroid ultrasound and orbital computed tomography. Trimming left V 5 bases short and J 1 base short, with 9 bases between. The CDR3 covers 13 residues. The data derive from a study of Graves' ophthalmopathy and Graves' hyperthyroidism. Amplification of the TCR beta CDR3 regions used RNA transcripts (as template). HTBI primers were used in a first-round RT-PCR, which preceded a second-round multiplex PCR. TCRdb re-derived calls from the multiplex PCR reads in MiXCR, one entry per CDR3 protein. The sample yields hundreds of thousands of distinct CDR3 sequences, around 42% seen once. Study-level findings and limits: Blood samples also showed most expanded thyroid clonotypes exceeding 0.001 frequency.

V and J are TRBV12-3 or TRBV12-4 and TRBJ2-7; D remains ambiguous. The sequencing input was peripheral blood. The clonotype originates from an adult man with Graves' ophthalmopathy. The chain's CDR3 is CASSRLQSYEQYF. The CDR3 DNA sequence: TGTGCCAGCAGTCGATTGCAGTCCTACGAGCAGTACTTC.